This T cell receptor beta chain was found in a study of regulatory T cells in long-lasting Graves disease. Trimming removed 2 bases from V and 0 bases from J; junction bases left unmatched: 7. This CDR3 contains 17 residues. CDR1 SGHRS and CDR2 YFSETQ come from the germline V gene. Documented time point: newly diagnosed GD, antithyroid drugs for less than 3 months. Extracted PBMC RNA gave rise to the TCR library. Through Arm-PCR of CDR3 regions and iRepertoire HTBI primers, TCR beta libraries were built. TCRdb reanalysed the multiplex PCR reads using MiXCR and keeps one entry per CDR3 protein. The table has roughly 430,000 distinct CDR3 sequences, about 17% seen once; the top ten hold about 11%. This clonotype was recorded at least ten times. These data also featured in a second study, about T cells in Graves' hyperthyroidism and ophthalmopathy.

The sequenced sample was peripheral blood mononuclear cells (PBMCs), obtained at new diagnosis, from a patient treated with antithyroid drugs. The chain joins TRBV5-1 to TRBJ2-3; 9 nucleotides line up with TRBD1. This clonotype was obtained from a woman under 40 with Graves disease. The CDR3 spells CASSLRQGGTSTDTQYF. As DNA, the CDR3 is TGCGCCAGCAGCTTACGACAGGGGGGGACTAGCACAGATACGCAGTATTTT.